The TCR beta chain under discussion was sequenced for a study of beta chain features in type 1 diabetes. For the study at large: Age, gender and cell yields were alike across patients and healthy donors.

This clone was counted between two and nine times. The antigen is undetermined. With 3 bases clipped from V and 2 bases from J, the junction kept 3 bases outside the gene matches. This CDR3 spans 14 amino acids. Germline V gene lookup returns CDR1 SNHLY and CDR2 FYNNEI. Study-wide findings and caveats: VDJ junctions from type 1 diabetes patients carried fewer insertions and larger deletions. TCRB rearrangement may or may not be influenced by HLA type; here this remained unresolved.

The entirety of the isolated RNA underwent reverse transcription, so expressed TCRB transcripts were sequenced. Generated by immunoSEQ multiplex PCR, the TCRdb table keeps only in-frame clones and is missing some. This sample has under 800,000 clones; roughly a sixth occur once, and the top ten carry approximately 0.087%. The TCR was taken from a man between 18 and 35 years old in good health. V and J are TRBV2 and TRBJ2-5; 7 positions agree with TRBD1. Sequencing was done on a sample of naive CD4+ T cells from blood. The CDR3 reads CASSEWDRQETQYF. CDR3 nucleotide sequence: TGTGCCAGCAGTGAGTGGGACAGACAAGAGACCCAGTACTTC.